The present TCR beta chain was sequenced within a study of T cell responses to AZD1222 COVID-19 vaccine. Here immunoSEQ multiplex PCR was the method, and the copy in TCRdb shows in-frame clones only, minus some. The table has about 63,000 clones, 85% to 90% seen once. This TCR came from an adult in good health. The specimen was peripheral blood, collected on day 0 of AZD1222 vaccination.

The CDR3, as DNA: TGCGCCAGCAGCCACCCGGGCCTATTAGGAGGAGGCTACACCTTC. Its protein is CASSHPGLLGGGYTF. The chain recombines TRBV4-1 with TRBJ1-2; D is unclear. The CDR3 runs 15 residues. CDR1 and CDR2 from the germline V gene are MGHRA and YSYEKL. The V gene lost 3 bases and the J gene lost 8 bases, with 19 bases spanning the gap.